What follows describes a single T cell receptor beta chain. The record originates from a study of blood T cell repertoires in COVID-19. The study recruited people aged roughly 18 to 95 years across some 23 US areas. Participants' reported clinical history set cohort assignment. Only in-frame clones appear in the TCRdb table, and some are missing; sequencing was by immunoSEQ multiplex PCR. The sample has around 150,000 clones; about 80% are singletons. The receptor was derived from a woman aged 55-69 years who had recovered from COVID-19. The sample consisted of PBMCs or T cells enriched from blood (not recorded which).

The CDR3 is CASTPRGGSYNEQFF. The CDR3 DNA reads as TGTGCCAGCACCCCCAGGGGCGGCTCCTACAATGAGCAGTTCTTC. This sequence joins TRBV18 and TRBJ2-1, with D perhaps matching TRBD1 (6 bases). Germline-derived CDR1 and CDR2 are KGHSH and LQKENI. The CDR3 is 15 amino acids. Trimming left V 8 bases short and J 0 bases short, with 14 bases between.